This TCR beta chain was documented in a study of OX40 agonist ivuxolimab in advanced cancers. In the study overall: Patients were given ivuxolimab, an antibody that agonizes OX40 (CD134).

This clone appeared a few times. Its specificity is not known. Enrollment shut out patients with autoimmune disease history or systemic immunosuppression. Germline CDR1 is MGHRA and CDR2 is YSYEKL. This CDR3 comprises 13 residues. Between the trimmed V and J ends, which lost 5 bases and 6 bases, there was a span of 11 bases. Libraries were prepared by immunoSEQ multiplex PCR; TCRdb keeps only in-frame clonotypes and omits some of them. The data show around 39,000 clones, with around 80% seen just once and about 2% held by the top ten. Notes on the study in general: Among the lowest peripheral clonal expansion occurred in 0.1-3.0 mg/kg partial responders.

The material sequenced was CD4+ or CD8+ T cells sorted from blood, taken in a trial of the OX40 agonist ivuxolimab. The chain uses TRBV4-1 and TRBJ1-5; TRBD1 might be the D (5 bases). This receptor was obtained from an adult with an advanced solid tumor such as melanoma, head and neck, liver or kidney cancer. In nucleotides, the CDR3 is TGCGCCAGCAGCTGGAGGGGAGGTCAGCCCCAGCATTTT. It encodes CASSWRGGQPQHF.